This TCR beta chain is from a study of TIL therapy for anti-PD-1-resistant metastatic lung cancer. The CDR3 is made up of 17 amino acids. Trimming stripped 1 base from V and 1 base from J, with 14 bases between. Germline-derived CDR1 and CDR2 are MNHNS and SASEGT. The libraries were made with immunoSEQ v3. Each library reached about 2 million read pairs, or about 5-6.5 million at deep level. Profiling relied on immunoSEQ multiplex PCR, and the TCRdb table lists in-frame clones only, not all of them. The table shows 45,000 to 75,000 clones, with roughly 87% occurring only once. Specified time point: pre-treatment sample, taken before nivolumab and TIL therapy.

The sequences come from blood, collected at baseline. The clonotype was recovered from a person between 25 and 80 years old with non-small cell lung cancer. The J gene is TRBJ1-3, the V gene TRBV6-1, with D unclear. CDR3 protein: CASSEVGDARSGNTIYF. CDR3 nucleotides: TGTGCCAGCAGTGAAGTTGGGGATGCGAGGTCTGGAAACACCATATATTTT.